This T cell receptor beta chain was profiled in a study of CD8 T cells in ankylosing spondylitis. Whole-study findings and limits: Reportedly, matched ankylosing spondylitis synovial fluid was significantly enriched for disease-linked clones. A motif in TCR beta, a set of about eight highly homologous variants, appeared characteristic of ankylosing spondylitis blood. Disease-linked clones proved CD8+ and comparatively uncommon in peripheral blood.

This clonotype was recorded at least ten times. Its antigen remains unidentified. Libraries of TCR beta came from quantitative 5'-RACE with molecular barcodes. TCRdb processed the 5' RACE reads anew with MiXCR; each CDR3 protein has one entry. The repertoire includes about 440,000 distinct CDR3 sequences, roughly a sixth of them detected once, and approximately 1% sits in the top ten. The CDR3 is 14 amino acids. Trimming cost V 3 bases and J 6 bases, with 9 bases left between them. Germline loops: CDR1 MNHNS, CDR2 SASEGT. Material: blood, either unsorted or a sorted T cell fraction (not recorded which). The rearrangement links TRBV6-1 to TRBJ1-6; no reliable D call. The clonotype comes from a male donor with ankylosing spondylitis. The CDR3 coding sequence is TGTGCCAGCAGTGACAGGTGGAGTAATTCACCCCTCCACTTT. Protein: CASSDRWSNSPLHF.